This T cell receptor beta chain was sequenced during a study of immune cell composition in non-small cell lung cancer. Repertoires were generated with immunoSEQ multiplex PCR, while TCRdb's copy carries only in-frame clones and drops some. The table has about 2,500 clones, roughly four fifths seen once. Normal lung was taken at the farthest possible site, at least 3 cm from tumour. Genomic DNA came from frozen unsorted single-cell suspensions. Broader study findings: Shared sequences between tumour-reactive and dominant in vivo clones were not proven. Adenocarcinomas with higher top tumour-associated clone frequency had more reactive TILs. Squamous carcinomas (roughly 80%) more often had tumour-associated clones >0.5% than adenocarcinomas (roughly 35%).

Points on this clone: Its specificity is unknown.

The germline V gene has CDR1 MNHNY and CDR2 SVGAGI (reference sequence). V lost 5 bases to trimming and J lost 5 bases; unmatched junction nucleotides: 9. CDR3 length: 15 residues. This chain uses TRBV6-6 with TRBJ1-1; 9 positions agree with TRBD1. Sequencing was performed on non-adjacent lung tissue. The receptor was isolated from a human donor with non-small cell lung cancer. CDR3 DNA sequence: TGTGCCAGCAGTACCGGCGACAGGGGGTGGACTGAAGCTTTCTTT. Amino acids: CASSTGDRGWTEAFF.